This TCR beta chain originates from a study of blood T cell repertoires in COVID-19. Whole-study context: T cells, B-cell-depleted T cells, or PBMCs supplied cDNA or gDNA.

This table comes from immunoSEQ multiplex PCR, and its TCRdb copy is limited to in-frame clones, with some not included. There are a few hundred thousand clones in the sample; around 90% occur only once, and 5% to 7% lies in the top ten. Trimming removed 1 base at V and 5 bases at J, with 11 bases between. The germline V gene has CDR1 LGHDT and CDR2 YNNKEL (reference sequence). CDR3 length: 15 residues. The genes are TRBV3-1 (or the pseudogene TRBV3-2) and TRBJ1-4; possibly TRBD1 for D (6 bases). The sequenced sample was peripheral blood. The TCR comes from a man between 18 and 35 years old who had recovered from COVID-19. CDR3 sequence: CASSQGGQGNEKLFF. The CDR3 nucleotides read TGTGCCAGCAGCCAAGGGGGGCAGGGAAATGAAAAACTGTTTTTT.